The following is a T cell receptor (beta chain) sequence with its context. The antigen is not known. The PCR made use of 60 Vbeta and 13 Jbeta primers. The table came from immunoSEQ multiplex PCR; TCRdb's copy has only in-frame clones and leaves some out. Of around 94,000 clones in the sample, 77% were seen once. This sample stems from a study of cytomegalovirus exposure and HLA in healthy donors. Notes on the study in general: Follow-up analysis later connected one missense variant in DCLRE1C with trimming of TCR beta V- and J-genes. Rare TCR sequences dominated, though some public TCRs recurred in many donors.

The V and J ends lost 4 bases and 4 bases respectively, with 10 bases between them. Per germline, CDR1 MNHEY and CDR2 SVGAGI. This CDR3 has 13 amino acids. Donors counted as nominally healthy when sampled, yet unrecorded immune exposures were likely. The chain joins TRBV6-5 to TRBJ1-2, with D uncertain. Sequenced sample: PBMCs. The TCR was taken from a woman between 40 and 50 years old in good health and CMV-seronegative. The CDR3 loop is CASSFGVAYGYTF. CDR3 DNA sequence: TGTGCCAGCAGTTTCGGGGTGGCCTATGGCTACACCTTC.